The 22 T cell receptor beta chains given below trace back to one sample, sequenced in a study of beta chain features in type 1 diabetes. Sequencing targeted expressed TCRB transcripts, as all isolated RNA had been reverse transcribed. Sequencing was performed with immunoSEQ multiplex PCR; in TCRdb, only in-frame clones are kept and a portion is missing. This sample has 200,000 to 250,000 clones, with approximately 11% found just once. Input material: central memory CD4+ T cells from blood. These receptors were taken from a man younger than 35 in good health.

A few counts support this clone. The CDR3 spells CASSPRLAGDSDTQYF. The CDR3 DNA reads as TGTGCCAGCAGCCCTCGACTAGCGGGAGATTCAGATACGCAGTATTTT. This chain connects TRBV7-9 to TRBJ2-3, with 12 nucleotides matching TRBD2. This CDR3 region has 16 residues. CDR1 is SEHNR, CDR2 FQNEAQ, per germline (reference sequence). The junction had 7 bases not matched to a gene; V was cut back by 5 bases and J by 4 bases.

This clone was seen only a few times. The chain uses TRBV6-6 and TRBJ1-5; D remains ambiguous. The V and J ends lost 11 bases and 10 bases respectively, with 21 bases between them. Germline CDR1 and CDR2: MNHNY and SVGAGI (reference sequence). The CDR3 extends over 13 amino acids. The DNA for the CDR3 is TGTGCCGCTTTAGGCAGCCCTGGCGGTCCCCAGCATTTT. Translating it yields CAALGSPGGPQHF.

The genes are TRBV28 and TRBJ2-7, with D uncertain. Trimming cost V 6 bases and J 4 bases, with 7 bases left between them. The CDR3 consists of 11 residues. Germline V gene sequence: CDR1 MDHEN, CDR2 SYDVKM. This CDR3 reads CASSHTYEQYF. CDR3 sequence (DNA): TGTGCCAGCAGCCACACTTACGAGCAGTACTTC.

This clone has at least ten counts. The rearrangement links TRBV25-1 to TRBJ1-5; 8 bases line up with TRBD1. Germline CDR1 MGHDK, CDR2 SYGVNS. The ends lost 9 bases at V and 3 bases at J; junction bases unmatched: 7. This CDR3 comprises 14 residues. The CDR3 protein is CASQRTGTNQPQHF. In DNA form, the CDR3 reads TGTGCCAGTCAACGGACAGGGACCAATCAGCCCCAGCATTTT.

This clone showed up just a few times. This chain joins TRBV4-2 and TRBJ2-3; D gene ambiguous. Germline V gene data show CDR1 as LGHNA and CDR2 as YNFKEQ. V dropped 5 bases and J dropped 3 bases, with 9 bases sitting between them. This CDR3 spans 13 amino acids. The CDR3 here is CASSVRVTDTQYF. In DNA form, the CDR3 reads TGTGCCAGCAGCGTCCGGGTAACAGATACGCAGTATTTT.

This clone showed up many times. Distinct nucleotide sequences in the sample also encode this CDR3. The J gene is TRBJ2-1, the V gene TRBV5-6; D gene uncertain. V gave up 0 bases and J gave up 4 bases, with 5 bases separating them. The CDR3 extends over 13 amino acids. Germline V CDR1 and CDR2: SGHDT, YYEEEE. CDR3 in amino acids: CASSLDIYNEQFF. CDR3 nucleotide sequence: TGTGCCAGCAGCTTGGACATTTACAATGAGCAGTTCTTC. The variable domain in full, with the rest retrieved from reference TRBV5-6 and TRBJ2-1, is DAGVTQSPTHLIKTRGQQVTLRCSPKSGHDTVSWYQQALGQGPQFIFQYYEEEERQRGNFPDRFSGHQFPNYSSELNVNALLLGDSALYLCASSLDIYNEQFFGPGTRLTVL.

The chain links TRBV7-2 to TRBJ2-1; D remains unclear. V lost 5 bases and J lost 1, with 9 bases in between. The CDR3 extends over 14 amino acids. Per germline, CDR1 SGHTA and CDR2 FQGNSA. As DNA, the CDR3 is TGTGCCAGCAGCCGAGATTGGTCCTACAATGAGCAGTTCTTC. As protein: CASSRDWSYNEQFF.

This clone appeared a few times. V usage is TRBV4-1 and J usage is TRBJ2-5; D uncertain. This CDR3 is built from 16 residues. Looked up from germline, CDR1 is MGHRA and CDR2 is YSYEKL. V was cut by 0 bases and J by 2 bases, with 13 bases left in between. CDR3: CASSQDRSADQETQYF. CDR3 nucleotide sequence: TGCGCCAGCAGCCAAGACAGGTCGGCAGATCAAGAGACCCAGTACTTC.

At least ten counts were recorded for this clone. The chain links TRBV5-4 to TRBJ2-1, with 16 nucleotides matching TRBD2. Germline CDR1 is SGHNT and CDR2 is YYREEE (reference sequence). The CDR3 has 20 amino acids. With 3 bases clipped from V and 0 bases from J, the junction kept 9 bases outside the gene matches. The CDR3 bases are TGTGCCAGCAGCTGGAGGGCGGGACTAGCGGGAGGGAGCTCCTACAATGAGCAGTTCTTC. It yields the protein CASSWRAGLAGGSSYNEQFF. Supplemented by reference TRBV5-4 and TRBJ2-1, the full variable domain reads ETGVTQSPTHLIKTRGQQVTLRCSSQSGHNTVSWYQQALGQGPQFIFQYYREEENGRGNFPPRFSGLQFPNYSSELNVNALELDDSALYLCASSWRAGLAGGSSYNEQFFGPGTRLTVL.

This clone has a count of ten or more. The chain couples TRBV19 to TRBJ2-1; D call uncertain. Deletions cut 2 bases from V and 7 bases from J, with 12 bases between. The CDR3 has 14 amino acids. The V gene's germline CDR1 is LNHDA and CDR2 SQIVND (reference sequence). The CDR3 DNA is TGTGCCAGTAGTATACTAAGCGCGGAGAATGAGCAGTTCTTC. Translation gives CASSILSAENEQFF. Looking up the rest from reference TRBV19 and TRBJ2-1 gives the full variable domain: DGGITQSPKYLFRKEGQNVTLSCEQNLNHDAMYWYRQDPGQGLRLIYYSQIVNDFQKGDIAEGYSVSREKKESFPLTVTSAQKNPTAFYLCASSILSAENEQFFGPGTRLTVL.

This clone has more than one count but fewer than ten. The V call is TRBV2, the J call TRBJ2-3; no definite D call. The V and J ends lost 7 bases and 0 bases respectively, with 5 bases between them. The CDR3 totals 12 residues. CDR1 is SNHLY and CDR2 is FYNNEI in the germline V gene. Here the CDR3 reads CASTVSTDTQYF. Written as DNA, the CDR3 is TGTGCCAGCACTGTAAGCACAGATACGCAGTATTTT.

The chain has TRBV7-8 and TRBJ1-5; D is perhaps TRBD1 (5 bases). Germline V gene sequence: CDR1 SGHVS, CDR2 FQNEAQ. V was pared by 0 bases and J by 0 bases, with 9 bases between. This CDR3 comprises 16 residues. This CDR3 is CASSLAWGNSNQPQHF. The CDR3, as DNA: TGTGCCAGCAGCTTAGCGTGGGGGAATAGCAATCAGCCCCAGCATTTT. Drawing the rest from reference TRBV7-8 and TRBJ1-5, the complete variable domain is GAGVSQSPRYKVAKRGQDVALRCDPISGHVSLFWYQQALGQGPEFLTYFQNEAQLDKSGLPSDRFFAERPEGSVSTLKIQRTQQEDSAVYLCASSLAWGNSNQPQHFGDGTRLSIL.

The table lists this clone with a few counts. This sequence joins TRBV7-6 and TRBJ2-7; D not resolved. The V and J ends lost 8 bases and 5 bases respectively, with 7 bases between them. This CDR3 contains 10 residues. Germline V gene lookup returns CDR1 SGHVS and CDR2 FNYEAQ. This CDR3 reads CASHPHEQYF. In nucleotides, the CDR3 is TGTGCCAGCCACCCTCACGAGCAGTACTTC.

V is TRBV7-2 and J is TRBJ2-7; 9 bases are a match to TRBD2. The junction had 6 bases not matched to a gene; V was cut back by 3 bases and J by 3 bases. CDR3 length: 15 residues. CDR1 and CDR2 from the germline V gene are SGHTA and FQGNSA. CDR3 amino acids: CASSLIAGVGYEQYF. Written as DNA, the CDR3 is TGTGCCAGCAGCTTGATAGCGGGAGTAGGCTACGAGCAGTACTTC.

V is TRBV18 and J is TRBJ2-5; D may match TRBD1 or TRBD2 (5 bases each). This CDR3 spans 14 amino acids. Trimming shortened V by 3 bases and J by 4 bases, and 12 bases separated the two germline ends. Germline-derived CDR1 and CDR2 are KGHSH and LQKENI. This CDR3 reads CASSPQGTGETQYF. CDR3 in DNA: TGTGCCAGCTCACCGCAAGGGACGGGAGAGACCCAGTACTTC.

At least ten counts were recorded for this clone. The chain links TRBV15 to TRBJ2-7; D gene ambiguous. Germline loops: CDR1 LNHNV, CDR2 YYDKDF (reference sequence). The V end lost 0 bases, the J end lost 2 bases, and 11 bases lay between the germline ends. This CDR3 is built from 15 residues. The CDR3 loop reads CATSRDGGLAYEQYF. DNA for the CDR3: TGTGCCACCAGCAGAGATGGTGGCCTAGCCTACGAGCAGTACTTC.

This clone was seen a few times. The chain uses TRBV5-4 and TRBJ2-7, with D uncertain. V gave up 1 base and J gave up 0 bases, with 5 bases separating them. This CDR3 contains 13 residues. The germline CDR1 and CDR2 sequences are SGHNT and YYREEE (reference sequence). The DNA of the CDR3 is TGTGCCAGCAGCTTGTCCAGCTCCTACGAGCAGTACTTC. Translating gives CASSLSSSYEQYF.

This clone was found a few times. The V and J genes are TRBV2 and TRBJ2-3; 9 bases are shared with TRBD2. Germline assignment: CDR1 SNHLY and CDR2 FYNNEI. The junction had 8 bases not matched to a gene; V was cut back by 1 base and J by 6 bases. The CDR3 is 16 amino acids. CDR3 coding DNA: TGTGCCAGCAGTGAAGGGTTAGCGGGAGCACGGGATACGCAGTATTTT. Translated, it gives CASSEGLAGARDTQYF.

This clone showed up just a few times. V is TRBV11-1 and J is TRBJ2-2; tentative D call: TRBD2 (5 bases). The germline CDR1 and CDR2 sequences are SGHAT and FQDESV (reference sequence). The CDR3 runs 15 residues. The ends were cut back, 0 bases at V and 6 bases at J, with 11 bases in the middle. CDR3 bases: TGTGCCAGCAGCTTAGCGTTAGCGCCCCCCGGGGAGCTGTTTTTT. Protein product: CASSLALAPPGELFF.

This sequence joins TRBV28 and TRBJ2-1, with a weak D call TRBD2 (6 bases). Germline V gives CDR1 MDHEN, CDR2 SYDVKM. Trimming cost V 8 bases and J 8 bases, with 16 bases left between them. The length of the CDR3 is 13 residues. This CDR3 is CASGSSAIDEQFF. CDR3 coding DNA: TGTGCCAGCGGATCTAGCGCTATAGATGAGCAGTTCTTC.

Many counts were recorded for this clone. The CDR3 coding sequence is TGTGCCAGCAGCCGGAGCAGTGGATGGAATGAAAAACTGTTTTTT. Protein: CASSRSSGWNEKLFF. This chain joins TRBV5-6 and TRBJ1-4; D ambiguous. Germline loops: CDR1 SGHDT, CDR2 YYEEEE. V gave up 4 bases and J gave up 5 bases, with 15 bases separating them. This CDR3 spans 15 amino acids.

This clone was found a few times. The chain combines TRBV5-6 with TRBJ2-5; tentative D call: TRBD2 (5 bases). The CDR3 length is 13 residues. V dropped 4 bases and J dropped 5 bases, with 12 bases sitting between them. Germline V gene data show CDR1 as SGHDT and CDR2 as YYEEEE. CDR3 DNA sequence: TGTGCCAGCAGCGGGAGCGGTGGGGAGACCCAGTACTTC. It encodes CASSGSGGETQYF.